Each of the 17 T cell receptor beta chains below was sequenced from the same sample in a study of cytomegalovirus exposure and HLA in healthy donors. The PCR had 60 Vbeta and 13 Jbeta primers. TCRdb's copy holds only in-frame clones and misses some; the assay was immunoSEQ multiplex PCR. The data show 200,000 to 250,000 clones, 75% to 90% seen once. Sequences were obtained from PBMCs. These receptors were collected from a woman in her 40s in good health and CMV-seronegative.

This chain joins TRBV2 and TRBJ1-2; 8 nucleotides align to TRBD1. This CDR3 has 14 amino acids. Per germline, CDR1 SNHLY and CDR2 FYNNEI. Unmatched junction bases numbered 6, after V lost 5 bases and J lost 4 bases. CDR3 sequence (DNA): TGTGCCAGCAGTTTCGGACAGGGTGCCTATGGCTACACCTTC. Amino acids: CASSFGQGAYGYTF.

The chain carries TRBV2 and TRBJ2-1; D remains ambiguous. The CDR3 runs 13 residues. Trimming stripped 8 bases from V and 8 bases from J, with 16 bases between. From germline, CDR1 is SNHLY and CDR2 FYNNEI. The CDR3 DNA reads TGTGCCAGCGGGTCCCGACGGCAGGATGAGCAGTTCTTC. Translation: CASGSRRQDEQFF.

The chain joins TRBV18 to TRBJ2-5, with D uncertain. Trimming pared 2 bases from V and 5 bases from J, leaving 9 bases between. Germline V CDR1 and CDR2: KGHSH, LQKENI. The CDR3 runs 13 residues. In nucleotides, the CDR3 is TGTGCCAGCTCACCAGGTCTCGGGGAGACCCAGTACTTC. It translates to CASSPGLGETQYF.

This clone was seen more than once but under ten times. The chain is built from TRBV7-9 and TRBJ2-7; 8 nucleotides align to TRBD2. The CDR3 length is 14 residues. J was trimmed by 6 bases and V by 7 bases; bases with no gene match: 11. Germline loops: CDR1 SEHNR, CDR2 FQNEAQ (reference sequence). CDR3 in DNA: TGTGCCAGCATCGAACCGGGACTAGAAGCCGAGCAGTACTTC. Its translation is CASIEPGLEAEQYF.

The chain is built from TRBV28 and TRBJ1-1, with D possibly TRBD1 on 6 matching bases. Trimming pared 5 bases from V and 3 bases from J, leaving 16 bases between. Germline V gives CDR1 MDHEN, CDR2 SYDVKM. The CDR3 contains 15 residues. The CDR3 sequence is CASSLGGGIDTEAFF. CDR3 coding DNA: TGTGCCAGCAGTCTAGGGGGGGGCATTGACACTGAAGCTTTCTTT.

Here the CDR3 DNA reads TGTGCCAGCTCACCCGGGACAGGGGGCATGGGAACTGAAGCTTTCTTT. It specifies CASSPGTGGMGTEAFF. This rearrangement joins TRBV18 to TRBJ1-1, with TRBD1 identical over 12 bases. J was trimmed by 5 bases and V by 3 bases; bases with no gene match: 7. The CDR3 has 16 amino acids. Germline loops: CDR1 KGHSH, CDR2 LQKENI.

The CDR3 loop is CASSTPPHGRGPDTQYF. CDR3 nucleotide sequence: TGTGCCAGCAGCACACCTCCTCACGGGAGGGGCCCAGATACGCAGTATTTT. The rearrangement joins TRBV7-9 to TRBJ2-3; 8 bases match TRBD2. The CDR3 sequence is 17 residues long. Germline CDR1 reads SEHNR; CDR2 reads FQNEAQ (reference sequence). V shed 5 bases and J 4 bases; nucleotides not matched to a gene: 14. Using reference TRBV7-9 and TRBJ2-3 for the parts outside the CDR3, the full variable domain is DTGVSQNPRHKITKRGQNVTFRCDPISEHNRLYWYRQTLGQGPEFLTYFQNEAQLEKSRLLSDRFSAERPKGSFSTLEIQRTEQGDSAMYLCASSTPPHGRGPDTQYFGPGTRLTVL.

The sample holds one count of this clone. Written as DNA, the CDR3 is TGTGCCAGCAGCTTAACCACAGGGTATCAGGGTGAAGCTTTCTTT. Protein product: CASSLTTGYQGEAFF. The rearrangement uses TRBV11-2 and TRBJ1-1, with TRBD1 as a possible D gene (6 bases). Germline CDR1 is SGHAT and CDR2 is FQNNGV. The V end was cut by 2 bases, the J end by 7 bases, with 17 bases between. The CDR3 totals 15 residues.

V usage is TRBV28 and J usage is TRBJ2-7; 9 bases map to TRBD1. This CDR3 has 15 amino acids. From germline, CDR1 is MDHEN and CDR2 SYDVKM. J lost 5 bases, V lost 4 bases, and 9 bases had no gene match. CDR3 DNA: TGTGCCAGCAGTTCGTACAGGGGGCACGCGGACGAGCAGTACTTC. This gives the protein CASSSYRGHADEQYF.

This clone was detected only a few times. The chain recombines TRBV2 with TRBJ2-7; perhaps TRBD1 as D (5 bases). CDR3 length: 14 amino acids. The V gene lost 8 bases and the J gene lost 3 bases, with 17 bases spanning the gap. Germline V gene lookup returns CDR1 SNHLY and CDR2 FYNNEI. As DNA, the CDR3 is TGTGCCAGCTCGGGCCCAGGGCTAGACTACGAGCAGTACTTC. It translates to CASSGPGLDYEQYF.

This chain links TRBV7-2 with TRBJ1-1; D is unclear. The V end was cut by 3 bases, the J end by 0 bases, with 11 bases between. Germline V CDR1 and CDR2: SGHTA, FQGNSA. The CDR3 is made up of 15 amino acids. CDR3 amino acids: CASSFGLLMNTEAFF. CDR3 sequence (DNA): TGTGCCAGCAGCTTCGGTCTTTTGATGAACACTGAAGCTTTCTTT.

Concerning this clone: The junction does not match germline at one end; this may be a read error. V is TRBV6-1 and J is TRBJ2-1; weak D call: TRBD2 (6 bases). CDR1 MNHNS and CDR2 SASEGT come from the germline V gene. The CDR3 totals 15 residues. This chain's CDR3 is CAGSATLEGRHEQFF. DNA for the CDR3: TGTGCCGGCAGTGCAACGTTGGAGGGCCGGCATGAGCAGTTCTTC.

This chain connects TRBV10-3 to TRBJ2-3, with TRBD2 matching 9 bases. Germline CDR1 ENHRY, CDR2 SYGVKD. The V and J ends lost 10 bases and 2 bases, in that order; junction bases with no gene match: 7. The CDR3 is made up of 14 amino acids. The chain's CDR3 is CATRKREDTDTQYF. The CDR3 region has the DNA TGTGCCACCAGGAAGCGGGAGGACACAGATACGCAGTATTTT.

The chain is built from TRBV30 and TRBJ1-2; possibly TRBD1 for D (6 bases). The CDR3 consists of 12 residues. Germline CDR1 and CDR2: GTSNPN and SVGIG (reference sequence). The V gene lost 0 bases and the J gene lost 6 bases, with 8 bases spanning the gap. Here the CDR3 reads CAWSVGGDGYTF. The CDR3 bases are TGTGCCTGGAGTGTAGGGGGGGATGGCTACACCTTC.

The rearrangement joins TRBV7-3 to TRBJ2-2; D ambiguous. Trimming left V 2 bases short and J 5 bases short, with 9 bases between. Germline loops: CDR1 SGHTA, CDR2 FQGTGA. The CDR3 runs 14 residues. This chain's CDR3 is CASSLDVETGELFF. DNA of the CDR3: TGTGCCAGCAGCTTAGATGTAGAAACCGGGGAGCTGTTTTTT.

The chain uses TRBV2 and TRBJ2-7; no definite D call. CDR1 SNHLY and CDR2 FYNNEI come from the germline V gene. CDR3 length: 11 residues. Trimming stripped 10 bases from V and 1 base from J, with 8 bases between. The DNA for the CDR3 is TGTGCCACCCTGACATCCTACGAGCAGTACTTC. This gives the protein CATLTSYEQYF.

The V and J genes are TRBV7-9 and TRBJ1-4, with 10 bases identical to TRBD1. V lost 7 bases to trimming and J lost 8 bases; unmatched junction nucleotides: 19. Germline lookup yields CDR1 SEHNR and CDR2 FQNEAQ (reference sequence). The CDR3 contains 18 residues. CDR3 protein: CASTPRGGTGVPEEKLFF. CDR3 sequence (DNA): TGTGCCAGCACCCCCCGGGGGGGGACAGGGGTCCCGGAGGAAAAACTGTTTTTT. The full variable domain, completed using reference TRBV7-9 and TRBJ1-4, is DTGVSQNPRHKITKRGQNVTFRCDPISEHNRLYWYRQTLGQGPEFLTYFQNEAQLEKSRLLSDRFSAERPKGSFSTLEIQRTEQGDSAMYLCASTPRGGTGVPEEKLFFGSGTQLSVL.